Presented here are 27 T cell receptor beta chains from one specimen sequenced in a study of persistence of HIV-infected CD4 T cells. Nonspecific anti-CD3/anti-CD28 bead stimulation represents the broad CD4+ T cell repertoire. Sorting selected CD4+ T cells upregulating both CD40 ligand and CD69. Sequencing used immunoSEQ version 4 in survey mode. The protocol was immunoSEQ multiplex PCR, while the TCRdb copy is restricted to in-frame clones and leaves out a portion. The sample has around 45,000 clones, just over 90% seen once; the top ten hold 1.8%. Antigen specificity for these receptors is unknown. Here the sequenced sample was CD4+ T cells sorted from PBMCs after roughly 20-hour stimulation, taken from a patient who received antiretroviral therapy. These receptors were obtained from an adult man with HIV who was CMV-seropositive.

The chain links TRBV7-3 to TRBJ2-2, with a possible D match to TRBD1 (6 bases). Germline assignment: CDR1 SGHTA and CDR2 FQGTGA. The CDR3 consists of 16 residues. V was cut by 0 bases and J by 3 bases, with 11 bases left in between. In nucleotides, the CDR3 is TGTGCCAGCAGCTTAACTCCCAGGGGAGACACCGGGGAGCTGTTTTTT. Amino acids: CASSLTPRGDTGELFF.

The chain recombines TRBV27 with TRBJ1-4, with D perhaps TRBD1 (5 bases). This CDR3 spans 14 amino acids. The germline V gene encodes CDR1 MNHEY and CDR2 SMNVEV (reference sequence). With 5 bases removed from V and 8 bases from J, the gap between germline ends came to 15 bases. The CDR3 coding sequence is TGTGCCAGCAGTCCGCCAGGGCGTAGGGAAAAACTGTTTTTT. This encodes CASSPPGRREKLFF.

The chain carries TRBV28 and TRBJ1-5; D is ambiguous. The germline V and J ends were trimmed by 6 bases and 6 bases, with 21 bases remaining between them. Germline-derived CDR1 and CDR2 are MDHEN and SYDVKM. The CDR3 runs 16 residues. The CDR3, as DNA: TGTGCCAGCAGCGTTACCCCTGGGCGGCGGAGTCAGCCCCAGCATTTT. Amino acids: CASSVTPGRRSQPQHF.

The chain employs TRBV7-3 and TRBJ2-1; D is perhaps TRBD2 (5 bases). From germline, CDR1 is SGHTA and CDR2 FQGTGA. This CDR3 is 15 amino acids long. The V end lost 1 base, the J end lost 5 bases, and 12 bases lay between the germline ends. The CDR3 DNA reads as TGTGCCAGCAGCTTAAGATCGGACGGGGACAATGAGCAGTTCTTC. Its translation: CASSLRSDGDNEQFF.

This chain joins TRBV27 and TRBJ2-3, with D perhaps TRBD2 (6 bases). Germline lookup yields CDR1 MNHEY and CDR2 SMNVEV (reference sequence). The CDR3 runs to 16 residues. Between the trimmed V and J ends, which lost 6 bases and 0 bases, there was a span of 16 bases. The CDR3 region is CASRTYSGTSTDTQYF. Here the CDR3 DNA reads TGTGCCAGCAGGACCTATAGCGGAACTAGCACAGATACGCAGTATTTT.

The V call is TRBV9, the J call TRBJ2-3, with D uncertain. CDR1 and CDR2 from the germline V gene are SGDLS and YYNGEE. This CDR3 has 12 residues. The V and J ends lost 0 bases and 7 bases respectively, with 6 bases between them. In nucleotides, the CDR3 is TGTGCCAGCAGCGTAGAAGGGTATACGCAGTATTTT. This gives the protein CASSVEGYTQYF.

This chain connects TRBV7-9 to TRBJ2-3; 8 nucleotides match TRBD2. J lost 2 bases, V lost 1 base, and 5 bases had no gene match. The length of the CDR3 is 16 residues. Per the germline V gene, CDR1 is SEHNR and CDR2 is FQNEAQ (reference sequence). Here the CDR3 reads CASSLGPGGPTDTQYF. In nucleotides, the CDR3 is TGTGCCAGCAGCTTAGGGCCGGGGGGGCCCACAGATACGCAGTATTTT.

J is TRBJ2-7 and V is TRBV6-1; 8 bases fit TRBD1. CDR1 and CDR2 (germline): MNHNS, SASEGT. The trim removed 6 bases at V and 2 bases at J, leaving 12 bases unmatched. This CDR3 has 16 residues. CDR3 loop: CASSESRGQGTYEQYF. DNA of the CDR3: TGTGCCAGCAGCGAAAGCAGGGGGCAGGGGACCTACGAGCAGTACTTC.

The V gene is TRBV27, the J gene TRBJ2-2; 7 bases map to TRBD1. Germline assignment: CDR1 MNHEY and CDR2 SMNVEV (reference sequence). V lost 6 bases to trimming and J lost 8 bases; unmatched junction nucleotides: 6. This CDR3 contains 13 residues. CDR3 sequence: CASRPTGTGELFF. CDR3 nucleotide sequence: TGTGCCAGCAGACCGACAGGGACGGGGGAGCTGTTTTTT.

The rearrangement links TRBV12-5 to TRBJ2-5; D might be TRBD2 (5 bases). This CDR3 contains 15 residues. The V and J ends lost 1 base and 1 base respectively, with 10 bases between them. Germline values: CDR1 LGHNT, CDR2 FRNRAP. The CDR3 reads CASGLGEPGQETQYF. CDR3 bases: TGTGCTAGTGGTTTGGGGGAGCCGGGCCAAGAGACCCAGTACTTC.

The CDR3 coding sequence is TGCGCCAGCAGCTTGGGGCCGGGGAGTATGAACGAGCAGTACTTC. Translating gives CASSLGPGSMNEQYF. V and J are TRBV5-1 and TRBJ2-7, with D tentatively TRBD2 (5 bases). CDR1 and CDR2 (germline): SGHRS, YFSETQ. CDR3 length: 15 amino acids. Trimming took 0 bases from V and 5 from J, leaving 15 bases between them. The entire variable domain, with the rest obtained from reference TRBV5-1 and TRBJ2-7, is as follows: KAGVTQTPRYLIKTRGQQVTLSCSPISGHRSVSWYQQTPGQGLQFLFEYFSETQRNKGNFPGRFSGRQFSNSRSEMNVSTLELGDSALYLCASSLGPGSMNEQYFGPGTRLTVT.

J is TRBJ1-5 and V is TRBV5-1, with 10 bases that match TRBD1. The CDR3 length is 14 residues. Germline lookup yields CDR1 SGHRS and CDR2 YFSETQ. V dropped 4 bases and J dropped 7; count of bases not matched to a gene: 5. The CDR3 is CASSQGQGSQPQHF. CDR3 DNA sequence: TGCGCCAGCAGCCAGGGACAGGGGAGCCAGCCCCAGCATTTT.

This sequence joins TRBV18 and TRBJ2-1; 8 bases fit TRBD1. Germline CDR1 and CDR2: KGHSH and LQKENI. The CDR3 covers 16 residues. V was clipped by 0 bases and J by 2 bases; unmatched bases: 3. The CDR3 is CASSPPVGQAYNEQFF. The CDR3 DNA follows: TGTGCCAGCTCACCACCGGTGGGACAGGCCTACAATGAGCAGTTCTTC.

This clone came up once. The chain combines TRBV9 with TRBJ1-3, with D possibly matching TRBD1 (5 bases). From germline, CDR1 is SGDLS and CDR2 YYNGEE. The V end lost 1 base, the J end lost 0 bases, and 14 bases lay between the germline ends. The CDR3 is made up of 17 amino acids. Here the CDR3 reads CASSVLAGSNSGNTIYF. The CDR3 region has the DNA TGTGCCAGCAGCGTACTTGCAGGGTCCAACTCTGGAAACACCATATATTTT.

The V gene is TRBV10-1, the J gene TRBJ2-2, with D perhaps TRBD2 (6 bases). Germline loops: CDR1 WNHNN, CDR2 SYGVQD (reference sequence). The CDR3 consists of 15 residues. The V end was cut by 4 bases, the J end by 2 bases, with 11 bases between. The CDR3 loop reads CASSAEGINTGELFF. The CDR3 DNA reads as TGCGCCAGCAGTGCGGAGGGGATTAACACCGGGGAGCTGTTTTTT.

The rearrangement uses TRBV6-6 and TRBJ2-4; D assignment may be TRBD1 or TRBD2 (6 bases each). Germline CDR1 MNHNY, CDR2 SVGAGI (reference sequence). The CDR3 runs to 17 residues. V was clipped by 5 bases and J by 0 bases, with 17 bases between them. The CDR3 nucleotides read TGTGCCAGCAGTCAACGCCAGGGGACTGTAGCCAAAAACATTCAGTACTTC. Translating gives CASSQRQGTVAKNIQYF.

The rearrangement joins TRBV5-6 to TRBJ1-1; 11 bases are shared with TRBD1. The CDR3 has 14 residues. With 5 bases clipped from V and 6 bases from J, the junction kept 6 bases outside the gene matches. In germline, CDR1 is SGHDT, CDR2 YYEEEE. CDR3 protein: CASSPDRGLAEAFF. In DNA, the CDR3 is TGTGCCAGCAGTCCGGACAGGGGGCTGGCTGAAGCTTTCTTT.

V usage is TRBV5-4 and J usage is TRBJ2-7; no firm D call. The CDR3 covers 16 residues. The germline V and J ends were trimmed by 4 bases and 0 bases, with 17 bases remaining between them. The germline CDR1 and CDR2 sequences are SGHNT and YYREEE (reference sequence). Here the CDR3 DNA reads TGTGCCAGCAGCCCCACACGTCTGCCCACCTCCTACGAGCAGTACTTC. It specifies CASSPTRLPTSYEQYF.

The count of this clone is one. This chain connects TRBV5-4 to TRBJ1-2; no clear D gene. Germline V gene data show CDR1 as SGHNT and CDR2 as YYREEE (reference sequence). The CDR3 totals 13 residues. V was clipped by 5 bases and J by 4 bases, with 12 bases between them. The CDR3 loop reads CASRNTWGYGYTF. DNA for the CDR3: TGTGCCAGCAGAAACACCTGGGGCTATGGCTACACCTTC. Filled out from reference TRBV5-4 and TRBJ1-2, the complete variable domain reads ETGVTQSPTHLIKTRGQQVTLRCSSQSGHNTVSWYQQALGQGPQFIFQYYREEENGRGNFPPRFSGLQFPNYSSELNVNALELDDSALYLCASRNTWGYGYTFGSGTRLTVV.

The chain carries TRBV5-1 and TRBJ2-1; no clear D. The CDR3 runs 14 residues. V was cut by 3 bases and J by 7 bases, with 14 bases left in between. CDR1 is SGHRS and CDR2 is YFSETQ in the germline V gene. CDR3 sequence: CASSWQSSPNEQFF. In DNA, the CDR3 is TGCGCCAGCAGCTGGCAGTCCTCTCCGAATGAGCAGTTCTTC. Based on the CDR3 plus reference TRBV5-1 and TRBJ2-1, the full variable domain is KAGVTQTPRYLIKTRGQQVTLSCSPISGHRSVSWYQQTPGQGLQFLFEYFSETQRNKGNFPGRFSGRQFSNSRSEMNVSTLELGDSALYLCASSWQSSPNEQFFGPGTRLTVL.

This chain links TRBV19 with TRBJ1-2; D is unresolved. In germline, CDR1 is LNHDA, CDR2 SQIVND (reference sequence). V lost 3 bases and J 4 bases, leaving 9 bases between the germline ends. This CDR3 is built from 13 residues. The CDR3 sequence: CASSIGVAYGYTF. CDR3 DNA: TGTGCCAGTAGTATTGGGGTAGCCTATGGCTACACCTTC.

V gene TRBV24-1 combines with J gene TRBJ2-7, with D possibly TRBD1 on 5 matching bases. V was pared by 6 bases and J by 4 bases, with 12 bases between. The CDR3 totals 13 residues. The V gene's germline CDR1 is KGHDR and CDR2 SFDVKD. The CDR3 region is CATSSDNRYEQYF. CDR3 sequence (DNA): TGTGCCACCAGTTCGGACAACAGATACGAGCAGTACTTC.

This chain links TRBV28 with TRBJ1-5; D is possibly TRBD1 (6 bases). The V end lost 5 bases, the J end lost 6 bases, and 14 bases lay between the germline ends. Germline CDR1 and CDR2: MDHEN and SYDVKM. The CDR3 sequence is 14 residues long. The CDR3 reads CASSPPGAPQPQHF. The CDR3, as DNA: TGTGCCAGCAGTCCACCAGGGGCCCCTCAGCCCCAGCATTTT.

V gene TRBV21-1 combines with J gene TRBJ1-5; the table assigns TRBD1, which was not confirmed against the DNA. TRBV21-1 is given as a pseudogene. CDR3 length: 16 residues. The CDR3, as DNA: TGTGCCAGCACACGAACAGGACAGCTTAGCAATCAGCCCCAGCATTTT. Amino acids: CASTRTGQLSNQPQHF.

This rearrangement joins TRBV9 to TRBJ1-2; 12 bases map to TRBD1. Trimming at V came to 4 bases and at J to 0 bases, leaving 13 bases not matched to a gene. Germline V CDR1 and CDR2: SGDLS, YYNGEE. The CDR3 sequence is 19 residues long. For the CDR3, the DNA is TGTGCCAGCAGCCTACAATCGGGGGACAGGGGGCTCCCTAACTATGGCTACACCTTC. This translates into CASSLQSGDRGLPNYGYTF.

V gene TRBV9 combines with J gene TRBJ2-3; 7 bases match TRBD2. The V gene end was trimmed by 4 bases and the J gene end by 3 bases; junction bases not matched to a gene: 8. The CDR3 sequence is 15 residues long. CDR1 and CDR2 from the germline V gene are SGDLS and YYNGEE. CDR3 in amino acids: CASSQTLAITDTQYF. The CDR3 DNA follows: TGTGCCAGCAGCCAGACACTAGCGATAACAGATACGCAGTATTTT.

The genes are TRBV3-1 (or the pseudogene TRBV3-2) and TRBJ1-5, with D hard to call. Germline values: CDR1 LGHDT, CDR2 YNNKEL (reference sequence). V was cut by 4 bases and J by 0 bases, with 7 bases left in between. This CDR3 region has 14 residues. The CDR3 DNA reads TGTGCCAGCAGCCGCGCAGGTAGCAATCAGCCCCAGCATTTT. The encoded protein is CASSRAGSNQPQHF.